Below are 12 T cell receptor beta chains sequenced from a single sample in a study of regulatory T cells in long-lasting Graves disease. Described time point: persistent/refractory GD, antithyroid drugs over 5 years with positive TRAb. There was RNA extracted from PBMCs, and the TCR library was made from it. Arm-PCR with iRepertoire HTBI primers amplified the CDR3 regions for these TCR beta libraries. In TCRdb, the multiplex PCR reads were re-called with MiXCR into one record per CDR3 protein. This sample has about 420,000 distinct CDR3 sequences, with around a quarter found just once. Source: peripheral blood mononuclear cells (PBMCs), taken when the disease was refractory, from a patient treated with antithyroid drugs. These receptors all stem from a female donor with Graves disease.

In its sample, this clonotype was seen many times. The chain is built from TRBV11-2 and TRBJ1-1; 9 bases map to TRBD1. Germline lookup yields CDR1 SGHAT and CDR2 FQNNGV. J gave up 4 bases and V 3 bases, and 9 bases lay outside the gene matches. The CDR3 consists of 16 residues. CDR3 sequence: CASSFGSGTGITEAFF. Written as DNA, the CDR3 is TGTGCCAGCAGCTTCGGGTCCGGGACAGGGATCACTGAAGCTTTCTTT.

This clonotype was detected a few times. This chain joins TRBV3-1 and TRBJ2-5, with TRBD2 matching over 8 bases. The length of the CDR3 is 14 residues. From germline, CDR1 is LGHDT and CDR2 YNNKEL (reference sequence). Trimming at V came to 4 bases and at J to 2 bases, leaving 3 bases not matched to a gene. As DNA, the CDR3 is TGTGCCAGCAGCCTACGGGAGGGACAAGAGACCCAGTACTTC. Translated, it gives CASSLREGQETQYF.

The rearrangement joins TRBV19 to TRBJ1-2; D might be TRBD1 (5 bases). CDR3 length equals 14 residues. CDR1 LNHDA and CDR2 SQIVND come from the germline V gene (reference sequence). V was cut by 1 base and J by 7 bases, with 13 bases left in between. DNA of the CDR3: TGTGCCAGTAGTATAGTAGGGGCCGGTCGTGGCTACACCTTC. This encodes CASSIVGAGRGYTF.

This clonotype appeared many times. The chain combines TRBV19 with TRBJ1-6; TRBD1 matches at 10 bases. The CDR3 sequence is 14 residues long. Germline assignment: CDR1 LNHDA and CDR2 SQIVND (reference sequence). Unmatched junction bases numbered 2, after V lost 6 bases and J lost 6 bases. CDR3 region: CASSGDRGNSPLHF. The DNA for the CDR3 is TGTGCCAGTAGCGGGGACAGGGGTAATTCACCCCTCCACTTT.

This clonotype was counted a few times. Here the CDR3 DNA reads TGTGCCCTAAGGGAGACAGGGGGCGAAAGGAACACTGAAGCTTTCTTT. Translating gives CALRETGGERNTEAFF. The chain recombines TRBV7-9 with TRBJ1-1, with 10 bases aligning to TRBD1. Germline CDR1 SEHNR, CDR2 FQNEAQ (reference sequence). Trimming cost V 11 bases and J 1 base; bases outside gene matches: 13. The CDR3 extends over 16 amino acids. Complete variable domain (other parts from reference TRBV7-9 and TRBJ1-1): DTGVSQNPRHKITKRGQNVTFRCDPISEHNRLYWYRQTLGQGPEFLTYFQNEAQLEKSRLLSDRFSAERPKGSFSTLEIQRTEQGDSAMYLCALRETGGERNTEAFFGQGTRLTVV.

This clonotype was seen a few times. J is TRBJ1-1 and V is TRBV27; D remains ambiguous. CDR3 length: 13 residues. Trimming left V 0 bases short and J 8 bases short, with 10 bases between. Looked up from germline, CDR1 is MNHEY and CDR2 is SMNVEV (reference sequence). CDR3 DNA: TGTGCCAGCAGTTTATCGTACGCCCAGGAAGCTTTCTTT. The encoded protein is CASSLSYAQEAFF.

Only a few counts were recorded for this clonotype. This chain connects TRBV29-1 to TRBJ1-5; D gene uncertain. This CDR3 contains 13 residues. V was clipped by 4 bases and J by 0 bases, with 7 bases between them. Germline CDR1 and CDR2: SQVTM and ANQGSEA. CDR3 protein: CSVGEYSNQPQHF. CDR3 sequence (DNA): TGCAGCGTTGGGGAGTATAGCAATCAGCCCCAGCATTTT.

About this clonotype: It is likely a read error: a sequence one base away is far more abundant. The J gene is TRBJ2-4, the V gene TRBV28; 12 bases fit TRBD1. The end of the DNA fits TRBJ1-2 better, so the J call may be wrong. This CDR3 is built from 15 residues. Per germline, CDR1 MDHEN and CDR2 SYDVKM. The CDR3 reads CASNLGTGGGYGYTF. The CDR3 DNA reads TGTGCCAGCAATTTGGGGACAGGGGGCGGCTATGGCTACACCTTC.

This chain joins TRBV14 and TRBJ1-2, with D perhaps matching TRBD1 (5 bases). This CDR3 comprises 14 residues. CDR1 and CDR2 (germline): SGHDN, FVKESK. The V end lost 4 bases, the J end lost 5 bases, and 14 bases lay between the germline ends. This CDR3 reads CASSPDRVQYGYTF. DNA for the CDR3: TGTGCCAGCAGCCCCGACAGAGTCCAATATGGCTACACCTTC.

This clonotype has a handful of counts. The chain combines TRBV7-9 with TRBJ1-1; no definite D call. The CDR3 length is 21 residues. The ends were cut back, 5 bases at V and 7 bases at J, with 38 bases in the middle. Germline assignment: CDR1 SEHNR and CDR2 FQNEAQ (reference sequence). CDR3 region: CASSPPYTGGGFSGPRNEAFF. The CDR3 coding sequence is TGTGCCAGCAGCCCCCCCTATACGGGAGGAGGGTTCAGTGGTCCGCGTAATGAAGCTTTCTTT.

There are many counts of this clonotype. The V call is TRBV20-1, the J call TRBJ2-5, with 9 bases that match TRBD2. Per the germline V gene, CDR1 is DFQATT and CDR2 is SNEGSKA (reference sequence). V lost 4 bases to trimming and J lost 3 bases; unmatched junction nucleotides: 12. The CDR3 spans 16 residues. CDR3: CSAKDGASGMEETQYF. CDR3 sequence (DNA): TGCAGTGCTAAGGATGGGGCTAGCGGGATGGAAGAGACCCAGTACTTC.

As concerns this clonotype: Relative to the germline gene, one junction end is altered; a read error may explain this. J is TRBJ2-2 and V is TRBV5-1; 7 bases are a match to TRBD2. Germline V gene data show CDR1 as SGHRS and CDR2 as YFSETQ. The length of the CDR3 is 13 residues. CDR3 sequence (DNA): TGCGCCAGCAGCCCAACTAGCGCCGGGGAGCTGTCTTTT. Its protein is CASSPTSAGELSF.